This TCR beta chain comes out of a study of blood T cell repertoires in COVID-19. Study-level background: Researchers got acute and convalescent COVID-19 samples from the United States, Italy and Spain.

Participants spanned ages about 18 to 100 years and resided in roughly 26 US areas. The germline V gene encodes CDR1 SGHRS and CDR2 YFSETQ. The CDR3 consists of 15 residues. Trimming cost V 0 bases and J 2 bases; bases outside gene matches: 4. Original handling: Amplified reference gene primers provided the basis for estimating nucleated cell counts. TCRdb keeps only in-frame clones here, not all; method: immunoSEQ multiplex PCR. That table furnishes V, J and clone size, whereas the DNA furnished D and trimming. The data show hundreds of thousands of clones, around 89% seen once. Sequencing was performed on PBMCs or T cells enriched from blood (not recorded which). The chain carries TRBV5-1 and TRBJ2-5, with 7 bases aligning to TRBD2. The sequence derives from a woman aged 18-30 years with acute COVID-19. The CDR3 here is CASSLAGEGQETQYF. The CDR3 coding sequence is TGCGCCAGCAGCTTGGCCGGGGAGGGACAAGAGACCCAGTACTTC.